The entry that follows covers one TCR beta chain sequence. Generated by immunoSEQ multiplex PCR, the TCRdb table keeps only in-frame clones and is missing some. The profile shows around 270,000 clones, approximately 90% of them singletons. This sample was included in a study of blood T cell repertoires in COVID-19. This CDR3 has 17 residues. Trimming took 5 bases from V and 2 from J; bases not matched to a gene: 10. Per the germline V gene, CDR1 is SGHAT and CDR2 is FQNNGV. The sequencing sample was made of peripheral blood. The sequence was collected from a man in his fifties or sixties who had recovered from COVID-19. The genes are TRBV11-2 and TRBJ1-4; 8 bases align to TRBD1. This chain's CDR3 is CASSRDTGGITNEKLFF. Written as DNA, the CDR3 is TGTGCCAGCAGCCGAGATACAGGGGGAATCACTAATGAAAAACTGTTTTTT.